A single sample gave rise to the 10 T cell receptor beta chains below, sequenced in a study of OX40 agonist ivuxolimab in advanced cancers. TCRdb's copy holds only in-frame clones and misses some; the assay was immunoSEQ multiplex PCR. The table lists about 80,000 clones, roughly 81% of them singletons. The source was CD4+ or CD8+ T cells sorted from blood, collected in a trial of the OX40 agonist ivuxolimab. These receptors all stem from an adult with an advanced solid tumor such as melanoma, head and neck, liver or kidney cancer.

In its sample, this clone was seen a few times. The chain recombines TRBV10-3 with TRBJ1-2, with TRBD1 as a possible D gene (6 bases). V dropped 3 bases and J dropped 4 bases, with 15 bases sitting between them. The CDR3 is 15 residues long. CDR1 and CDR2 (germline): ENHRY, SYGVKD. CDR3 sequence: CAISEQDSFGYGYTF. DNA for the CDR3: TGTGCCATCAGTGAACAGGACAGTTTTGGCTATGGCTACACCTTC.

CDR3 sequence (DNA): TGTGCCAGCAACTCCGGGACAGGGAGCGAAAAACTGTTTTTT. Translated: CASNSGTGSEKLFF. The rearrangement joins TRBV7-9 to TRBJ1-4; 9 positions match TRBD1. This CDR3 is built from 14 residues. V lost 7 bases and J lost 8; bases outside the gene matches: 8. Germline assignment: CDR1 SEHNR and CDR2 FQNEAQ (reference sequence).

V usage is TRBV2 and J usage is TRBJ2-6; D is unresolved. Germline V CDR1 and CDR2: SNHLY, FYNNEI. With 8 bases removed from V and 0 bases from J, the gap between germline ends came to 14 bases. This CDR3 region has 16 residues. The CDR3: CASLFVVTSGANVLTF. Written as DNA, the CDR3 is TGTGCCAGCTTATTTGTAGTTACCTCTGGGGCCAACGTCCTGACTTTC. Using reference TRBV2 and TRBJ2-6 for the parts outside the CDR3, the full variable domain is EPEVTQTPSHQVTQMGQEVILRCVPISNHLYFYWYRQILGQKVEFLVSFYNNEISEKSEIFDDQFSVERPDGSNFTLKIRSTKLEDSAMYFCASLFVVTSGANVLTFGAGSRLTVL.

The gene calls are TRBV4-1 and TRBJ2-1; a weak D match, TRBD2 (5 bases). Germline V CDR1 and CDR2: MGHRA, YSYEKL. Trimming removed 1 base from V and 11 bases from J, with 9 bases in between. The CDR3 spans 12 residues. The CDR3 nucleotides read TGCGCCAGCAGCCAAGTAGCCGGGAAGCAGTTCTTC. It is translated as CASSQVAGKQFF.

The chain employs TRBV15 and TRBJ2-5; 13 nucleotides align to TRBD2. The DNA end favors TRBJ2-7, so the J call may be wrong. The CDR3 runs 15 residues. In germline, CDR1 is LNHNV, CDR2 YYDKDF (reference sequence). The CDR3 here is CATSPRGLAGYEQYF. DNA for the CDR3: TGTGCCACCAGCCCGCGGGGACTAGCGGGATACGAGCAGTACTTC.

This clone was seen only once. The J gene is TRBJ1-5, the V gene TRBV18; D not resolved. The CDR3 has 13 amino acids. Deletions cut 2 bases from V and 5 bases from J, with 7 bases between. Germline V CDR1 and CDR2: KGHSH, LQKENI. The CDR3 sequence is CASSPRADQPQHF. CDR3 DNA: TGTGCCAGCTCACCAAGGGCAGATCAGCCCCAGCATTTT. Combining the CDR3 with reference TRBV18 and TRBJ1-5 gives the whole variable domain NAGVMQNPRHLVRRRGQEARLRCSPMKGHSHVYWYRQLPEEGLKFMVYLQKENIIDESGMPKERFSAEFPKEGPSILRIQQVVRGDSAAYFCASSPRADQPQHFGDGTRLSIL.

The chain carries TRBV6-1 and TRBJ1-6; the D is unclear. The germline CDR1 and CDR2 sequences are MNHNS and SASEGT. Trimming removed 3 bases at V and 0 bases at J, with 9 bases between. The CDR3 has 16 amino acids. Here the CDR3 DNA reads TGTGCCAGCAGTGATCGGTCTCTCTCCTATAATTCACCCCTCCACTTT. It yields the protein CASSDRSLSYNSPLHF.

The CDR3 sequence: CASSVLGASGTDTQYF. CDR3 bases: TGTGCCAGCAGTGTTCTTGGGGCTAGCGGGACAGATACGCAGTATTTT. V and J are TRBV2 and TRBJ2-3; 8 bases match TRBD2. The V gene's germline CDR1 is SNHLY and CDR2 FYNNEI. The CDR3 runs 16 residues. The ends lost 4 bases at V and 3 bases at J; junction bases unmatched: 9.

This rearrangement joins TRBV11-3 to TRBJ2-2; 7 nucleotides line up with TRBD2. The germline CDR1 and CDR2 sequences are SGHNT and YENEEA. J was trimmed by 3 bases and V by 5 bases; bases with no gene match: 9. The CDR3 consists of 16 residues. The CDR3, as DNA: TGTGCCAGCAGCCCACCTCTGGGGGGGGACACCGGGGAGCTGTTTTTT. It codes for CASSPPLGGDTGELFF. Filled out from reference TRBV11-3 and TRBJ2-2, the complete variable domain reads EAGVVQSPRYKIIEKKQPVAFWCNPISGHNTLYWYLQNLGQGPELLIRYENEEAVDDSQLPKDRFSAERLKGVDSTLKIQPAELGDSAVYLCASSPPLGGDTGELFFGEGSRLTVL.

J is TRBJ2-2 and V is TRBV30; no definite D call. The CDR3 extends over 15 amino acids. The germline V and J ends were trimmed by 3 bases and 0 bases, with 11 bases remaining between them. CDR1 and CDR2 from the germline V gene are GTSNPN and SVGIG (reference sequence). CDR3 protein: CAWRITGTNTGELFF. The CDR3 DNA follows: TGTGCCTGGAGAATAACGGGCACGAACACCGGGGAGCTGTTTTTT.